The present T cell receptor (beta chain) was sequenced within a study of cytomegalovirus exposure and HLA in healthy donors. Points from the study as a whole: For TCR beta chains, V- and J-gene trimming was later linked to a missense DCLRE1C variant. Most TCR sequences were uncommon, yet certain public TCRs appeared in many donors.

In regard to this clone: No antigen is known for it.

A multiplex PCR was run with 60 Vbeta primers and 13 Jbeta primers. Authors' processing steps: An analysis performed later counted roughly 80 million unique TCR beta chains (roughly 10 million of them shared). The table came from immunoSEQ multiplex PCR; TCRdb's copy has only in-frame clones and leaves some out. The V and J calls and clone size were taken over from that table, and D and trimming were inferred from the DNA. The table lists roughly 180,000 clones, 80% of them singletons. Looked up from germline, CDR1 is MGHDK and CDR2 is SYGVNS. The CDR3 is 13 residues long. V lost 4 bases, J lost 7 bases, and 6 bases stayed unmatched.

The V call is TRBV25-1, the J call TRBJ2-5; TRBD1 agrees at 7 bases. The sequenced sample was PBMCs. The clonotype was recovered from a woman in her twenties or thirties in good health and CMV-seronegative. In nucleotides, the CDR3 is TGTGCCAGCAGTGGCGACAGGGTAGGGACCCAGTACTTC. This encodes CASSGDRVGTQYF.